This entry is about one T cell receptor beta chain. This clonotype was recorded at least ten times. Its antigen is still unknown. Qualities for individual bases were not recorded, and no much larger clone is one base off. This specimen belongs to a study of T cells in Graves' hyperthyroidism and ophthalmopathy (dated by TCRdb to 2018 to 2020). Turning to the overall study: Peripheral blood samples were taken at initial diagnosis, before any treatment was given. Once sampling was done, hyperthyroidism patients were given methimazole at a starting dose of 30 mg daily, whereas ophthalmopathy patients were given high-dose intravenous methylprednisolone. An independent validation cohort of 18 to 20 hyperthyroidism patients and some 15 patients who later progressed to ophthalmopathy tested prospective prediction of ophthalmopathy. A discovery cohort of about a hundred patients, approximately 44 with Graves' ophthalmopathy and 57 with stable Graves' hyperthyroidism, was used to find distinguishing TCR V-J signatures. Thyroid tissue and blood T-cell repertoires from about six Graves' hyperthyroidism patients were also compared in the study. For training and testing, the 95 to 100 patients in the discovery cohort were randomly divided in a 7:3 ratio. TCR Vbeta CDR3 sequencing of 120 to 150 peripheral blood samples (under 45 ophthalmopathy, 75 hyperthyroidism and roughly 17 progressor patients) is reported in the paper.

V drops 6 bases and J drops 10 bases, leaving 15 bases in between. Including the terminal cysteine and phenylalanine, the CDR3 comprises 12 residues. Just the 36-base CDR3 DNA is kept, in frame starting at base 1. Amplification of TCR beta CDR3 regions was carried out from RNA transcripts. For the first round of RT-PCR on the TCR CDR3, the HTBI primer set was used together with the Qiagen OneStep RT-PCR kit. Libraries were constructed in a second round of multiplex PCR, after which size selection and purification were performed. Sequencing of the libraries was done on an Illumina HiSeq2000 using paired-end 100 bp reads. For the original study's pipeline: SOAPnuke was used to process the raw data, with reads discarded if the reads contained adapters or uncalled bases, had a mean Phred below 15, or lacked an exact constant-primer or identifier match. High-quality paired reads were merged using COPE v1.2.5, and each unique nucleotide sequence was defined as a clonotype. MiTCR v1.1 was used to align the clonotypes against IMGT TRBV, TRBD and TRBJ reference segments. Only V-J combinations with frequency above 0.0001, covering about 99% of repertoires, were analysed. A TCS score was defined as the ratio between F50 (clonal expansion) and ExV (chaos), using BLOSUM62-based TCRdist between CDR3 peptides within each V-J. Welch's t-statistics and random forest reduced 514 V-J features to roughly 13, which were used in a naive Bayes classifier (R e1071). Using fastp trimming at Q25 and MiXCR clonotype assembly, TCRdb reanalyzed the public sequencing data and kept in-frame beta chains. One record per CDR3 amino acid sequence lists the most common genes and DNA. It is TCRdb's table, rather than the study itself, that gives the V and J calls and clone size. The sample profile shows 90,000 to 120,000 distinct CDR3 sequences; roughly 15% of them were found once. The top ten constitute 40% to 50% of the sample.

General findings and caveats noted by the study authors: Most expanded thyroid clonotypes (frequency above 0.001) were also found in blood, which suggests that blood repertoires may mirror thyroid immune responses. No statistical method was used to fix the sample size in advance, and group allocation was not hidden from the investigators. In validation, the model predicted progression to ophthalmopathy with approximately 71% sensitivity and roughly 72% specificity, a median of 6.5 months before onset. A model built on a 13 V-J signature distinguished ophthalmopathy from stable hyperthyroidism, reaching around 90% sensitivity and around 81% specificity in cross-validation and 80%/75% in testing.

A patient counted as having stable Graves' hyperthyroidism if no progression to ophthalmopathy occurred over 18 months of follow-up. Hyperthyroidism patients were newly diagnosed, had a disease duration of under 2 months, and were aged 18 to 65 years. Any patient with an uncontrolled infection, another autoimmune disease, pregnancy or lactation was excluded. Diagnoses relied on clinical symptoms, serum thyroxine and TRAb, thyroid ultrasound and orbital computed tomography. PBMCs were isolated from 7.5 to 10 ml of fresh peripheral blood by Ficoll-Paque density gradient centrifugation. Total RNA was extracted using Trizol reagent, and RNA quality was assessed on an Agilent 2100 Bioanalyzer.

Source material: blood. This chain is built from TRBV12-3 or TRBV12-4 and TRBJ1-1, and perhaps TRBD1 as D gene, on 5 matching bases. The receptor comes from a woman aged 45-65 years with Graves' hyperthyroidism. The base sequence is TGTGCCAGCAGCCCGGGACTGAACCTAGCTTTCTTT. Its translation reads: CASSPGLNLAFF.